One and the same sample provided the 8 T cell receptor beta chains below, sequenced in a study of T cell repertoires in cytomegalovirus infection. No antigens are known for them. TCRdb reanalysed the reads using MiXCR and keeps one entry per CDR3 protein. The sample carries roughly 150,000 distinct CDR3 sequences, less than 25% recorded once. The sample consisted of CD8+ T cells from cultured PBMCs, taken from culture after CMV antigen stimulation. The source is a human donor in good health (CMV status not recorded). Some clones in this sample may be carry-over from other donors' samples.

In its sample, this clonotype was seen many times. V and J are TRBV4-3 and TRBJ1-2; D remains unclear. The CDR3 runs 13 residues. Trimming removed 0 bases from V and 4 bases from J, with 6 bases in between. From germline, CDR1 is LGHNA and CDR2 YSLEER. CDR3 in amino acids: CASSQENTYGYTF. In nucleotides, the CDR3 is TGCGCCAGCAGCCAAGAAAATACCTATGGCTACACCTTC.

In its sample, this clonotype was seen many times. The chain couples TRBV7-2 to TRBJ1-2; D ambiguous. V lost 5 bases to trimming and J lost 0 bases, with 13 bases between them. From germline, CDR1 is SGHTA and CDR2 FQGNSA. The CDR3 has 15 amino acids. In nucleotides, the CDR3 is TGTGCCAGCAGCCTAGACTTACCCGCTAACTATGGCTACACCTTC. Amino acid sequence: CASSLDLPANYGYTF.

This clonotype appeared a few times. The chain employs TRBV6-5 and TRBJ1-2, with TRBD1 matching over 7 bases. Trimming removed 0 bases from V and 8 bases from J; junction bases left unmatched: 9. CDR1 and CDR2 from the germline V gene are MNHEY and SVGAGI. This CDR3 is built from 15 residues. CDR3: CASSYSVQGKDGYTF. As DNA, the CDR3 is TGTGCCAGCAGTTACTCGGTACAGGGGAAGGACGGCTACACCTTC.

The J gene is TRBJ2-1, the V gene TRBV7-8; D is tentatively TRBD1 or TRBD2 (5 bases each). CDR1 and CDR2 (germline): SGHVS, FQNEAQ. The CDR3 runs to 13 residues. Trimming took 1 base from V and 8 from J, leaving 9 bases between them. The CDR3 reads CASSLGGTHEQFF. The CDR3 DNA sequence: TGTGCCAGCAGCTTAGGGGGGACCCATGAGCAGTTCTTC.

The V gene is TRBV6-2 or TRBV6-3, the J gene TRBJ1-5; tentative D call: TRBD1 (6 bases). Germline lookup yields CDR1 MNHEY and CDR2 SVGEGT. The V gene lost 4 bases and the J gene lost 1 base, with 14 bases spanning the gap. CDR3 length: 16 residues. CDR3 protein: CASSFDYGTSNQPQHF. CDR3 DNA sequence: TGTGCCAGCAGTTTCGACTACGGGACAAGCAATCAGCCCCAGCATTTT.

The table lists this clonotype with a few counts. This rearrangement joins TRBV14 to TRBJ2-7; the match to TRBD1 covers 9 bases. The CDR3 spans 16 residues. Germline loops: CDR1 SGHDN, CDR2 FVKESK. Unmatched junction bases numbered 10, after V lost 3 bases and J lost 4 bases. The CDR3, as DNA: TGTGCCAGCAGCCATCTCTCGAGGACAGGGGTGTACGAGCAGTACTTC. Translated, it gives CASSHLSRTGVYEQYF.

The chain employs TRBV2 and TRBJ2-7, with D perhaps matching TRBD2 (5 bases). This CDR3 has 14 residues. From germline, CDR1 is SNHLY and CDR2 FYNNEI. Trimming left V 3 bases short and J 2 bases short, with 11 bases between. CDR3 nucleotide sequence: TGTGCCAGCAGTGAGTCTCCGGGGACCTACGAGCAGTACTTC. This codes for CASSESPGTYEQYF.

This clonotype was counted only a few times. V and J are TRBV12-3 or TRBV12-4 and TRBJ1-3; D gene unclear. CDR3 length: 14 residues. V was clipped by 2 bases and J by 2 bases, with 7 bases between them. Written as DNA, the CDR3 is TGTGCCAGCAGTTTACGGGGTACTGGAAACACCATATATTTT. This codes for CASSLRGTGNTIYF.